Shown below are 9 T cell receptor beta chains from a single sample sequenced in a study of blood T cell repertoires in COVID-19. Here immunoSEQ multiplex PCR was the method, and the copy in TCRdb shows in-frame clones only, minus some. Here the sample spans around 180,000 clones, around three quarters being singletons. Material for sequencing was peripheral blood. All receptors come from a man aged 65-85 years with active or convalescent COVID-19.

The V and J genes are TRBV30 and TRBJ2-2, with 11 nucleotides matching TRBD2. Germline V gives CDR1 GTSNPN, CDR2 SVGIG (reference sequence). The CDR3 extends over 17 amino acids. J was trimmed by 3 bases and V by 2 bases; bases with no gene match: 8. The CDR3 reads CAWSPSRTSGYTGELFF. CDR3 nucleotides: TGTGCCTGGAGTCCCTCCCGGACTAGCGGGTACACCGGGGAGCTGTTTTTT. Filled out from reference TRBV30 and TRBJ2-2, the complete variable domain reads SQTIHQWPATLVQPVGSPLSLECTVEGTSNPNLYWYRQAAGRGLQLLFYSVGIGQISSEVPQNLSASRPQDRQFILSSKKLLLSDSGFYLCAWSPSRTSGYTGELFFGEGSRLTVL.

The chain has TRBV24-1 and TRBJ2-1; D perhaps matches TRBD2 (6 bases). Germline values: CDR1 KGHDR, CDR2 SFDVKD. Trimming pared 5 bases from V and 2 bases from J, leaving 15 bases between. The length of the CDR3 is 16 residues. CDR3 in amino acids: CATSASTGAAYNEQFF. For the CDR3, the DNA is TGTGCCACCAGTGCCTCTACGGGAGCTGCCTACAATGAGCAGTTCTTC.

The chain has TRBV4-3 and TRBJ2-5; 8 bases match TRBD1. There are 15 residues in the CDR3. V dropped 1 base and J dropped 8; count of bases not matched to a gene: 9. Germline V gene data show CDR1 as LGHNA and CDR2 as YSLEER. The CDR3 DNA follows: TGCGCCAGCAGCCAAGGGACAGGGTTTGATTCTACCCAGTACTTC. Protein product: CASSQGTGFDSTQYF.

This clone was observed a handful of times. The chain couples TRBV28 to TRBJ1-2; perhaps TRBD1 as D (5 bases). Trimming cost V 4 bases and J 0 bases, with 15 bases left between them. The CDR3 consists of 16 residues. Looked up from germline, CDR1 is MDHEN and CDR2 is SYDVKM. The CDR3 reads CASSSSSQEPNYGYTF. The DNA of the CDR3 is TGTGCCAGCAGTTCCTCCTCACAGGAGCCTAACTATGGCTACACCTTC.

V and J are TRBV18 and TRBJ2-1; TRBD2 agrees at 11 bases. The germline gives CDR1 KGHSH, CDR2 LQKENI. The CDR3 sequence is 16 residues long. Trimming cost V 3 bases and J 3 bases; bases outside gene matches: 4. CDR3 in amino acids: CASSPMTSGIYNEQFF. DNA of the CDR3: TGTGCCAGCTCACCGATGACTAGCGGGATCTACAATGAGCAGTTCTTC. The variable domain in full, with the rest retrieved from reference TRBV18 and TRBJ2-1, is NAGVMQNPRHLVRRRGQEARLRCSPMKGHSHVYWYRQLPEEGLKFMVYLQKENIIDESGMPKERFSAEFPKEGPSILRIQQVVRGDSAAYFCASSPMTSGIYNEQFFGPGTRLTVL.

This clone appeared a few times. The chain combines TRBV19 with TRBJ1-2, with a weak D call TRBD1 (5 bases). The CDR3 contains 13 residues. From germline, CDR1 is LNHDA and CDR2 SQIVND (reference sequence). V was clipped by 4 bases and J by 4 bases, with 10 bases between them. This chain's CDR3 is CASSTDKAYGYTF. CDR3 DNA sequence: TGTGCCAGTAGTACGGACAAAGCCTATGGCTACACCTTC. The full variable domain, rest sourced from reference TRBV19 and TRBJ1-2, is DGGITQSPKYLFRKEGQNVTLSCEQNLNHDAMYWYRQDPGQGLRLIYYSQIVNDFQKGDIAEGYSVSREKKESFPLTVTSAQKNPTAFYLCASSTDKAYGYTFGSGTRLTVV.

The CDR3 here is CASSRYSTYNEQFF. The CDR3 nucleotides are TGTGCCAGCAGCCGTTACAGCACTTACAATGAGCAGTTCTTC. V and J are TRBV11-3 and TRBJ2-1; no definite D call. Between the trimmed V and J ends, which lost 5 bases and 4 bases, there was a span of 12 bases. Germline CDR1 is SGHNT and CDR2 is YENEEA. This CDR3 spans 14 amino acids.

The J gene is TRBJ2-1, the V gene TRBV13, with 10 bases matching TRBD2. Germline values: CDR1 PRHDT, CDR2 FYEKMQ (reference sequence). The V gene end was trimmed by 5 bases and the J gene end by 4 bases; junction bases not matched to a gene: 26. This CDR3 is built from 22 residues. The CDR3 loop reads CASSPTGGGRLAGVGVYNEQFF. CDR3 DNA sequence: TGTGCCAGCAGCCCGACCGGGGGGGGTAGGCTAGCGGGAGTAGGGGTTTACAATGAGCAGTTCTTC. The entire variable domain, with the rest obtained from reference TRBV13 and TRBJ2-1, is as follows: AAGVIQSPRHLIKEKRETATLKCYPIPRHDTVYWYQQGPGQDPQFLISFYEKMQSDKGSIPDRFSAQQFSDYHSELNMSSLELGDSALYFCASSPTGGGRLAGVGVYNEQFFGPGTRLTVL.

The V call is TRBV5-8, the J call TRBJ1-3; D remains ambiguous. This CDR3 spans 15 amino acids. Trimming took off 2 bases at V and 0 bases at J, with 9 bases between the two ends. Germline CDR1 SGHTS, CDR2 YDEGEE. The CDR3 DNA follows: TGTGCCAGCAGCTTTCTTGTTAGCTCTGGAAACACCATATATTTT. Its translation is CASSFLVSSGNTIYF.